The 26 T cell receptor beta chains given below trace back to one sample, sequenced in a study of cytomegalovirus exposure and HLA in healthy donors (dated by TCRdb to 2017 to 2019). The library was made by the immunoSEQ multiplex PCR assay. For the multiplex PCR, a mixture combining 60 forward primers for TCR Vbeta segments and 13 reverse primers for TCR Jbeta segments was used. The table was pulled from immuneACCESS by TCRdb, which kept in-frame rearrangements only. Such tables lose some clones; where checked, under half of the loss comes from unresolved V genes, and the rest has no known cause. The sample includes tens of thousands of clones, with about two thirds observed a single time. Of the sample, about a fifth falls within the top ten clones. Material for sequencing was PBMCs. Every receptor here comes from a woman between 50 and 59 years old in good health and CMV-seropositive.

The table lists this clone with a count of one. The CDR3 sequence is CASSMGQDNSPLHF. Written as DNA, the CDR3 is TGCGCCAGCAGCATGGGACAGGATAATTCACCCCTCCACTTT. This chain connects TRBV5-1 to TRBJ1-6, with TRBD1 identical over 8 bases. The CDR3 totals 14 residues. The ends lost 4 bases at V and 5 bases at J; junction bases unmatched: 2. CDR1 is SGHRS, CDR2 YFSETQ, per germline.

CDR3 region: CASSRISGVNIETQYF. The CDR3 DNA reads as TGTGCCAGTAGTAGAATTAGCGGGGTAAATATCGAGACCCAGTACTTC. The rearrangement joins TRBV19 to TRBJ2-5; 8 bases fit TRBD2. The germline gives CDR1 LNHDA, CDR2 SQIVND (reference sequence). V lost 4 bases, J lost 5 bases, and 12 bases stayed unmatched. The CDR3 totals 16 residues.

This clone came up a few times. The chain uses TRBV25-1 and TRBJ1-3; maybe TRBD1 (6 bases). The germline V gene encodes CDR1 MGHDK and CDR2 SYGVNS. There are 15 residues in the CDR3. The ends were cut back, 4 bases at V and 0 bases at J, with 10 bases in the middle. The CDR3 loop reads CASSVLDSSGNTIYF. The CDR3 nucleotides read TGTGCCAGCAGTGTTCTGGACAGCTCTGGAAACACCATATATTTT.

The chain couples TRBV5-4 to TRBJ2-3; maybe TRBD1 (6 bases). The germline CDR1 and CDR2 sequences are SGHNT and YYREEE (reference sequence). V was shortened by 1 base and J by 1 base, with 10 bases between the two germline ends. The CDR3 loop spans 15 amino acids. The CDR3: CASSLWSGGTDTQYF. CDR3 DNA sequence: TGTGCCAGCAGCTTGTGGTCAGGGGGCACAGATACGCAGTATTTT.

CDR3 region: CASSLVEGRRGYTF. The CDR3 nucleotides read TGTGCCAGCAGCTTAGTTGAGGGTAGACGCGGCTACACCTTC. The chain links TRBV7-2 to TRBJ1-2; D is undetermined. V was shortened by 1 base and J by 8 bases, with 14 bases between the two germline ends. The CDR3 loop spans 14 amino acids. Germline lookup yields CDR1 SGHTA and CDR2 FQGNSA.

This chain uses TRBV5-1 with TRBJ2-7, with D possibly TRBD2 on 6 matching bases. Germline CDR1 SGHRS, CDR2 YFSETQ. The CDR3 sequence is 17 residues long. With 0 bases removed from V and 2 bases from J, the gap between germline ends came to 18 bases. In DNA, the CDR3 is TGCGCCAGCAGCTTGGGGGTCCCAGCGGGTGTAACCTACGAGCAGTACTTC. This encodes CASSLGVPAGVTYEQYF.

This clone was detected a few times. This chain links TRBV23-1 with TRBJ2-5, with 10 bases lining up with TRBD2. TRBV23-1 is filed as an ORF, its function uncertain. V trimming: 1 base; J trimming: 5 bases; junction bases outside the gene matches: 13. The CDR3 contains 18 residues. CDR3 in amino acids: CASSQLSGSGGPGETQYF. The CDR3 DNA reads as TGCGCCAGCAGTCAATTGAGTGGTAGCGGGGGGCCGGGGGAGACCCAGTACTTC.

This chain links TRBV5-1 with TRBJ1-4; D is possibly TRBD1 (5 bases). The CDR3 is 14 residues long. V was trimmed by 2 bases and J by 1 base, leaving 6 bases between them. Germline V gives CDR1 SGHRS, CDR2 YFSETQ. As DNA, the CDR3 is TGCGCCAGCAGCTTAAGGGGAACTAATGAAAAACTGTTTTTT. As protein: CASSLRGTNEKLFF.

The V gene is TRBV30, the J gene TRBJ1-4; no reliable D call. CDR3 length: 13 residues. V gave up 0 bases and J gave up 7 bases, with 9 bases separating them. Germline CDR1 reads GTSNPN; CDR2 reads SVGIG (reference sequence). The CDR3 region is CAWSVLGPEKLFF. The CDR3, as DNA: TGTGCCTGGAGTGTTCTGGGCCCTGAAAAACTGTTTTTT.

This clone was counted between two and nine times. The chain links TRBV4-3 to TRBJ1-2; D perhaps matches TRBD1 (5 bases). The CDR3 has 14 amino acids. V was clipped by 0 bases and J by 7 bases, with 12 bases between them. CDR1 and CDR2 (germline): LGHNA, YSLEER. The CDR3 spells CASSQDRRVGGYTF. CDR3 in DNA: TGCGCCAGCAGCCAAGATCGCAGGGTAGGTGGCTACACCTTC.

This chain connects TRBV5-4 to TRBJ2-2, with 9 bases lining up with TRBD1. CDR3 length equals 15 residues. Germline CDR1 reads SGHNT; CDR2 reads YYREEE (reference sequence). J lost 5 bases, V lost 4 bases, and 6 bases had no gene match. The CDR3 bases are TGTGCCAGCAGCATCCGGGACAGGGTGACCGGGGAGCTGTTTTTT. Its protein is CASSIRDRVTGELFF.

The V and J genes are TRBV19 and TRBJ2-7; 12 positions match TRBD2. The germline CDR1 and CDR2 sequences are LNHDA and SQIVND (reference sequence). The CDR3 is 14 residues long. V was pared by 8 bases and J by 2 bases, with 4 bases of the junction left unmatched. The CDR3 region has the DNA TGTGCCAGTCGGAGGACTAGCGGGGCCTACGAGCAGTACTTC. Protein: CASRRTSGAYEQYF.

This clone has just a few counts. The chain has TRBV27 and TRBJ1-3, with a tentative D call TRBD1 (5 bases). CDR3 length: 13 residues. The germline V and J ends were trimmed by 7 bases and 6 bases, with 13 bases remaining between them. Germline CDR1 is MNHEY and CDR2 is SMNVEV (reference sequence). The CDR3, as DNA: TGTGCCAGCAACCAGGGTAACGAAAACACCATATATTTT. It specifies CASNQGNENTIYF.

The chain joins TRBV29-1 to TRBJ2-1, with 8 bases aligning to TRBD2. The V segment lost 1 base and the J segment 0 bases; nucleotides outside the gene matches: 8. From germline, CDR1 is SQVTM and CDR2 ANQGSEA. The CDR3 spans 17 residues. Written as DNA, the CDR3 is TGCAGCGTTGAAGGGGGGAGCGGGGGCGCCTCCTACAATGAGCAGTTCTTC. Amino acid sequence: CSVEGGSGGASYNEQFF.

The chain has TRBV19 and TRBJ1-2, with D possibly being TRBD1 (5 bases). CDR3 size: 16 residues. V was shortened by 2 bases and J by 4 bases, with 17 bases between the two germline ends. Germline V lookup: CDR1 LNHDA, CDR2 SQIVND (reference sequence). CDR3 residues: CASSITTAHFSYGYTF. CDR3 sequence (DNA): TGTGCCAGTAGTATAACGACAGCCCATTTCTCCTATGGCTACACCTTC. Variable domain in full (rest from reference TRBV19 and TRBJ1-2): DGGITQSPKYLFRKEGQNVTLSCEQNLNHDAMYWYRQDPGQGLRLIYYSQIVNDFQKGDIAEGYSVSREKKESFPLTVTSAQKNPTAFYLCASSITTAHFSYGYTFGSGTRLTVV.

This chain connects TRBV7-8 to TRBJ2-4, with D tentatively TRBD2 (6 bases). V lost 3 bases and J lost 3, with 12 bases in between. The CDR3 consists of 15 residues. Per the germline V gene, CDR1 is SGHVS and CDR2 is FQNEAQ. The CDR3 reads CASSFGWEVKNIQYF. For the CDR3, the DNA is TGTGCCAGCAGCTTTGGGTGGGAGGTCAAAAACATTCAGTACTTC.

This chain joins TRBV19 and TRBJ1-2, with a tentative D call TRBD1 (5 bases). With 6 bases removed from V and 8 bases from J, the gap between germline ends came to 16 bases. There are 13 residues in the CDR3. The germline V gene encodes CDR1 LNHDA and CDR2 SQIVND (reference sequence). Here the CDR3 reads CASSTWDAGGYTF. In DNA form, the CDR3 reads TGTGCCAGTAGCACGTGGGACGCGGGAGGCTACACCTTC.

The chain has TRBV7-3 and TRBJ1-1; D is unresolved. The V gene's germline CDR1 is SGHTA and CDR2 FQGTGA. Trimming stripped 2 bases from V and 1 base from J, with 8 bases between. The CDR3 is 14 residues long. CDR3 sequence reads: CASSLHGGNTEAFF. For the CDR3, the DNA is TGTGCCAGCAGCTTACATGGCGGGAACACTGAAGCTTTCTTT.

This chain connects TRBV28 to TRBJ2-3; D uncertain. CDR3 length: 11 amino acids. Germline CDR1 MDHEN, CDR2 SYDVKM. Trimming removed 5 bases from V and 8 bases from J, with 8 bases in between. CDR3 residues: CASSQFGTQYF. CDR3 nucleotide sequence: TGTGCCAGCAGTCAGTTTGGTACGCAGTATTTT.

The rearrangement joins TRBV6-5 to TRBJ2-7; 7 bases align to TRBD2. CDR3 length: 16 amino acids. CDR1 is MNHEY, CDR2 SVGAGI, per germline. Trimming at V came to 4 bases and at J to 2 bases, leaving 11 bases not matched to a gene. CDR3 protein: CASSLAGQGGTYEQYF. CDR3 DNA: TGTGCCAGCAGTTTAGCCGGGCAGGGAGGGACCTACGAGCAGTACTTC.

The CDR3 reads CASSLGHPGTQYF. The CDR3 DNA reads TGTGCCAGCAGCTTGGGCCACCCTGGGACCCAGTACTTC. The V gene is TRBV7-6, the J gene TRBJ2-5, with D uncertain. Germline V gene lookup returns CDR1 SGHVS and CDR2 FNYEAQ. This CDR3 contains 13 residues. V lost 3 bases, J lost 7 bases, and 12 bases lay in between. Drawing the rest from reference TRBV7-6 and TRBJ2-5, the complete variable domain is GAGVSQSPRYKVTKRGQDVALRCDPISGHVSLYWYRQALGQGPEFLTYFNYEAQQDKSGLPNDRFSAERPEGSISTLTIQRTEQRDSAMYRCASSLGHPGTQYFGPGTRLLVL.

This clone came up a few times. The chain recombines TRBV7-2 with TRBJ1-1; D is undetermined. The germline V and J ends were trimmed by 3 bases and 1 base, with 6 bases remaining between them. Germline lookup yields CDR1 SGHTA and CDR2 FQGNSA. The CDR3 is 13 amino acids. The CDR3 region is CASSFTENTEAFF. The CDR3 nucleotides are TGTGCCAGCAGCTTTACAGAGAACACTGAAGCTTTCTTT.

The rearrangement links TRBV27 to TRBJ1-6; D unclear. Trimming stripped 6 bases from V and 0 bases from J, with 18 bases between. Germline CDR1 is MNHEY and CDR2 is SMNVEV (reference sequence). CDR3 length: 18 amino acids. CDR3 in DNA: TGTGCCAGCAGACCCACGTTAGCCCTCGGCTCCTATAATTCACCCCTCCACTTT. It is translated as CASRPTLALGSYNSPLHF.

This clone was counted a single time. The chain employs TRBV11-2 and TRBJ1-1, with D perhaps TRBD1 (5 bases). V dropped 1 base and J dropped 1 base, with 13 bases sitting between them. The CDR3 is made up of 16 amino acids. The germline V gene has CDR1 SGHAT and CDR2 FQNNGV. Written as DNA, the CDR3 is TGTGCCAGCAGCTTAGGATGGGGGGGTAGGAACACTGAAGCTTTCTTT. It specifies CASSLGWGGRNTEAFF.

The gene calls are TRBV27 and TRBJ2-2, with 7 bases fitting TRBD1. CDR1 MNHEY and CDR2 SMNVEV come from the germline V gene (reference sequence). CDR3 size: 16 residues. J lost 5 bases, V lost 6 bases, and 12 bases had no gene match. CDR3 in amino acids: CASSLLTGVGTGELFF. CDR3 nucleotide sequence: TGTGCCAGCAGCCTCCTAACAGGGGTGGGTACCGGGGAGCTGTTTTTT.

This clone was picked up a small number of times. J is TRBJ1-2 and V is TRBV6-5, with a weak D call TRBD1 (6 bases). Germline-derived CDR1 and CDR2 are MNHEY and SVGAGI. The CDR3 totals 13 residues. V shed 6 bases and J shed 4 bases, with 12 bases lying between them. In DNA form, the CDR3 reads TGTGCCAGCAGGATCGACAGGTCCTATGGCTACACCTTC. As protein: CASRIDRSYGYTF.